These 4 T cell receptor beta chains originate from one sample sequenced in a study of blood T cell repertoires in COVID-19. Profiled with immunoSEQ multiplex PCR; TCRdb holds only in-frame clones, not every one. The sample has under 500,000 clones; about 85% are singletons. The sequenced sample was PBMCs or T cells enriched from blood (not recorded which). The receptors here all came from a woman aged 18-29 years with acute COVID-19.

The chain carries TRBV27 and TRBJ2-5, with TRBD1 matching 10 bases. The germline gives CDR1 MNHEY, CDR2 SMNVEV (reference sequence). This CDR3 has 16 residues. The V segment lost 7 bases and the J segment 5 bases; nucleotides outside the gene matches: 13. CDR3 sequence reads: CASTTPGQGHRETQYF. CDR3 bases: TGTGCCAGCACCACTCCGGGACAGGGGCATAGGGAGACCCAGTACTTC.

This rearrangement joins TRBV18 to TRBJ1-2; D gene uncertain. The V and J ends lost 3 bases and 6 bases respectively, with 11 bases between them. CDR3 length: 13 amino acids. Germline-derived CDR1 and CDR2 are KGHSH and LQKENI. The CDR3 is CASSPPSQDGYTF. CDR3 nucleotide sequence: TGTGCCAGCTCACCCCCAAGTCAGGATGGCTACACCTTC.

This clone was found a few times. This chain joins TRBV7-8 and TRBJ1-3; a possible D gene is TRBD1 (5 bases). V lost 5 bases to trimming and J lost 0 bases, with 14 bases between them. The CDR3 extends over 16 amino acids. Germline lookup yields CDR1 SGHVS and CDR2 FQNEAQ. CDR3 DNA: TGTGCCAGCAGCCTCACAGGTTCATTCTCTGGAAACACCATATATTTT. It translates to CASSLTGSFSGNTIYF.

The gene calls are TRBV5-6 and TRBJ1-2; D is ambiguous. V gave up 1 base and J gave up 6 bases, with 10 bases separating them. This CDR3 has 13 amino acids. Germline CDR1 and CDR2: SGHDT and YYEEEE. CDR3 amino acids: CASSLNSYNGYTF. CDR3 bases: TGTGCCAGCAGCTTGAATAGCTATAATGGCTACACCTTC.